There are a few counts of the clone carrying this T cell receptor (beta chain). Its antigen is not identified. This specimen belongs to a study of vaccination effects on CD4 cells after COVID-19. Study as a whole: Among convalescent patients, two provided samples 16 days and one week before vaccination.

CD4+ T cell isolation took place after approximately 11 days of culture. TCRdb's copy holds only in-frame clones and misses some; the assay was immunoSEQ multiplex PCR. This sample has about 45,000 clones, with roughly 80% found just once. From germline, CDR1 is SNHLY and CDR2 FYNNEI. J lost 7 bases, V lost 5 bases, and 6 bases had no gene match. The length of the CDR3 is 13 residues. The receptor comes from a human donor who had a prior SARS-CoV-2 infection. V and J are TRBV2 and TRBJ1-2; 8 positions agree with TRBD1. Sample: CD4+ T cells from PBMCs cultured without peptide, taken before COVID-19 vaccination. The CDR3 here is CASSPDRGSGYTF. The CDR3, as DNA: TGTGCCAGCAGTCCAGACAGGGGAAGTGGCTACACCTTC. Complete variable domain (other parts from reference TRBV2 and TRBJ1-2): EPEVTQTPSHQVTQMGQEVILRCVPISNHLYFYWYRQILGQKVEFLVSFYNNEISEKSEIFDDQFSVERPDGSNFTLKIRSTKLEDSAMYFCASSPDRGSGYTFGSGTRLTVV.